Listed below are T cell receptor beta chains from one sample, sequenced in a study of shared T cell receptors in the human thymus. Sequencing was performed with immunoSEQ multiplex PCR; in TCRdb, only in-frame clones are kept and a portion is missing. The sample consists of hundreds of thousands of clones, 70% to 80% of them appearing once. The data also belong to a second study, concerning human thymus T cells.

Sequencing was done on a sample of thymocytes. The receptors were gathered from a boy under two years old with a congenital heart defect. CDR3s include the opening cysteine and the closing phenylalanine or tryptophan.

V	J	CDR3
TRBV6-1	TRBJ2-7	CASTPTGTYEQYF
TRBV28	TRBJ1-3	CASTPRGLYSGNTIYF
TRBV7-9	TRBJ2-2	CASSLVIGGDRRCGELFF
TRBV19	TRBJ1-2	CASSQWTGGYGYTF
TRBV29-1	TRBJ1-2	CSVATGPFNYGYTF
TRBV6-4	TRBJ2-7	CASSRTVCKTSGRNYEQYF
TRBV21-1	TRBJ2-7	CASSKAPAGGRILWKQYF
TRBV7-9	TRBJ1-2	CASSPRDRGLPYGYTF
TRBV5-8	TRBJ2-2	CARWLASGSPNTGELFF
TRBV5-1	TRBJ2-7	CASGAGFSYEQYF
TRBV6-5	TRBJ2-1	CASTGDRSHNEQFF
TRBV6-5	NA	CASSFSGSRYEQYF
TRBV6-4	TRBJ2-2	CASSDAARPGELFF
TRBV4-3	TRBJ1-4	CASSQNPGQGKVYEKLFF
TRBV28	TRBJ2-1	CASSQTSLIWDEQFF
TRBV7-6	TRBJ1-5	CASSPEEYSNQPQHF
TRBV9	TRBJ2-5	CASSVVASQETQYF
TRBV28	TRBJ1-1	CASARQDMNTEAFF
TRBV14	TRBJ2-7	CASSPKWRGGYEQYF
TRBV5-1	TRBJ2-1	CASSSSGSCNEQFF
TRBV10-1	TRBJ2-5	CASSESEGATIQFQETQYF
TRBV28	TRBJ2-3	CASSFAQALSTDTQYF
TRBV30	TRBJ2-3	CAWSVSRGGTDTQYF
TRBV5-6	TRBJ1-1	CASSPRGGHQNTEAFF
TRBV6-5	TRBJ1-2	CASSYSAGLYDGYTF
TRBV12-5	TRBJ2-1	CASAEGLAGANEQFF
TRBV15	TRBJ1-1	CATSRDPRESTEAFF
TRBV15	TRBJ1-2	CATSGTDRDINGYTF
TRBV18	TRBJ1-2	CASSSPDRGLGANYGYTF
TRBV4-1	TRBJ2-1	CASSRGGYGINEQFF
TRBV27	TRBJ1-4	CASSPPRGTNEKLFF
TRBV2	TRBJ2-7	CATHPGQLYEQYF
TRBV28	TRBJ2-7	CATYPGLAGGPAYEQYF
TRBV4-2	TRBJ1-4	CASSPGQMNEKLFF
TRBV11-2	TRBJ2-7	CASSRSLGQGIYEQYF
TRBV5-1	TRBJ1-4	CASSTGLGTNEKLFF
TRBV5-1	TRBJ1-6	CASSHTGTDSPLHF
TRBV27	TRBJ1-2	CASSLLPTSAGPIYGYTF
TRBV7-2	TRBJ1-2	CASSLAPGTRGGYTF
TRBV7-2	TRBJ2-7	CASSPRAKPYEQYF
TRBV20-1	TRBJ2-1	CSADRLLRVF
TRBV15	TRBJ1-4	CATSRDSGRANEKLFF
TRBV5-6	TRBJ2-7	CASSLSRGPSYEQYF
TRBV4-3	TRBJ2-1	CASSPRPREGLDNEQFF
TRBV28	TRBJ2-7	CASSLGGEPYEQYF
TRBV28	TRBJ1-2	CASSRTGIHGYTF
TRBV4-3	TRBJ2-1	CASSPVGGVPRQFF
TRBV6-6	TRBJ2-3	CASSLPTGEGPDTQYF
TRBV6-1	TRBJ2-7	CASSGPRASGGPILGYEQYF
TRBV5-1	TRBJ2-2	CASSRLGGNTGELFF
TRBV13	TRBJ2-7	CASTRTMAREQYF
TRBV7-9	TRBJ2-5	CASSLFGDRAETQYF
TRBV14	TRBJ1-2	CASSERTGEVGYTF
TRBV6-5	TRBJ1-1	CASSRRDSVRAFF
TRBV18	TRBJ1-2	CASSPRTGARYTF
TRBV21-1	TRBJ2-3	CASSKPPSRTSGSTDTQYF
TRBV11-2	TRBJ2-7	CASPVLAQYEQYF
TRBV10-3	TRBJ2-7	CAIRKQRESLDSTYEQYF